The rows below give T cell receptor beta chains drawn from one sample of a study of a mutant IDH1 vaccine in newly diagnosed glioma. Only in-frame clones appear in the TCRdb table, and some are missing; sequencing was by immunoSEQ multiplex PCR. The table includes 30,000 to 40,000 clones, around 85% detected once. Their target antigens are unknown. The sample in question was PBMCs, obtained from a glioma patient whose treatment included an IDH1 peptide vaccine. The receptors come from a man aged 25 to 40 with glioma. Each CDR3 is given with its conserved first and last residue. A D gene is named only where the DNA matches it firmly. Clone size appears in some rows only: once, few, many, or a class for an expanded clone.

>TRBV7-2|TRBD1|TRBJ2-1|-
CASSYDRGGYNEQFF
TGTGCCAGCAGCTACGACAGGGGGGGCTACAATGAGCAGTTCTTC
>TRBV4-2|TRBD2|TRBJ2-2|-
CASSQVFKGLAPRTGELFF
TGTGCCAGCAGCCAAGTGTTTAAGGGACTAGCTCCCCGCACCGGGGAGCTGTTTTTT
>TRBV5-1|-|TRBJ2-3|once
CASSLWNRGTDTQYF
TGCGCCAGCAGCTTGTGGAACAGGGGCACAGATACGCAGTATTTT
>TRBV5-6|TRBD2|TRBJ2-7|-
CASSPGASGYEQYF
TGTGCCAGCAGCCCCGGGGCTAGCGGCTACGAGCAGTACTTC
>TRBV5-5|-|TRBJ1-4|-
CASSLELTVREKLFF
TGTGCCAGCAGCTTGGAGTTGACAGTGCGGGAAAAACTGTTTTTT
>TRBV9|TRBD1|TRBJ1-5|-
CASSVGDRTNQPQHF
TGTGCCAGCAGCGTAGGGGACAGGACGAATCAGCCCCAGCATTTT
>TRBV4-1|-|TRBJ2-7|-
CASSLGGESSYEQYF
TGCGCCAGCAGCCTTGGAGGAGAGAGCTCCTACGAGCAGTACTTC
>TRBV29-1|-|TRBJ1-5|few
CSVGEDQPQHF
TGCAGCGTTGGGGAGGATCAGCCCCAGCATTTT
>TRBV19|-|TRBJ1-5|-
CASSEVSNQPQHF
TGTGCCAGTAGTGAGGTTAGCAATCAGCCCCAGCATTTT
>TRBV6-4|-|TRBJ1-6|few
CASSPNRGSNSPLHF
TGTGCCAGCAGTCCAAACCGAGGCTCTAATTCACCCCTCCACTTT
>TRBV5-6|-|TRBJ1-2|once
CASSLISLSGYTF
TGTGCCAGCAGCTTGATCAGCCTAAGCGGCTACACCTTC
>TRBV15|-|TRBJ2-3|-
CATSRRGTGTDTQYF
TGTGCCACCAGCAGACGCGGGACAGGCACAGATACGCAGTATTTT
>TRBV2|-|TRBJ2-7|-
CASRVSYEQYF
TGTGCCAGCCGGGTCTCCTACGAGCAGTACTTC
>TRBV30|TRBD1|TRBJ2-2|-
CAWVGQVGGELFF
TGTGCCTGGGTTGGACAGGTCGGGGGGGAGCTGTTTTTT
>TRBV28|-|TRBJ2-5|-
CASSLGGRETQYF
TGTGCCAGCAGTTTAGGGGGAAGGGAGACCCAGTACTTC
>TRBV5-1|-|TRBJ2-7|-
CASSPSGDRTYEQYF
TGCGCCAGCAGCCCCTCAGGCGACAGGACCTACGAGCAGTACTTC
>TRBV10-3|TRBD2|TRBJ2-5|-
CAISVQGLAGRETQYF
TGTGCCATCAGTGTTCAGGGACTAGCGGGCAGGGAGACCCAGTACTTC
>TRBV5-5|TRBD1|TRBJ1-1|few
CASSPTQGAGTEAFF
TGTGCCAGCAGCCCTACACAGGGGGCCGGCACTGAAGCTTTCTTT
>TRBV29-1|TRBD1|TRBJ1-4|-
CSGQGATNEKLFF
TGCAGCGGCCAGGGGGCGACTAATGAAAAACTGTTTTTT
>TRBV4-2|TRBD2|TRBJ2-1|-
CASSTQAGGFYNEQFF
TGTGCCAGCAGCACGCAAGCGGGAGGTTTTTACAATGAGCAGTTCTTC
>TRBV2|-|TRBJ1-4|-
CASSRAGGNEKLFF
TGTGCCAGCAGTCGGGCAGGTGGAAATGAAAAACTGTTTTTT
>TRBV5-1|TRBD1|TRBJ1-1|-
CASSFSSQGMGTEAFF
TGCGCCAGCAGCTTTTCATCACAGGGGATGGGCACTGAAGCTTTCTTT
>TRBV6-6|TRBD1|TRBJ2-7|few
CASSYSGQGDHYEQYF
TGTGCCAGCAGTTACTCGGGACAGGGGGACCACTACGAGCAGTACTTC
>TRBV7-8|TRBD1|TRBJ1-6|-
CASSSPDRAGPRAGNSPLHF
TGTGCCAGCAGCAGCCCGGACAGGGCCGGCCCAAGGGCCGGTAATTCACCCCTCCACTTT
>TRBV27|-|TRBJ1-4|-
CASSLTGQDATNEKLFF
TGTGCCAGCAGTTTAACAGGACAAGATGCAACTAATGAAAAACTGTTTTTT
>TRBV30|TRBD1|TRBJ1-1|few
CAWDQIQGGTEAFF
TGTGCCTGGGACCAAATACAGGGGGGCACTGAAGCTTTCTTT
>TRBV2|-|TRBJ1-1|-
CASSDGAGDSSTEAFF
TGTGCCAGCAGTGACGGAGCAGGGGATAGTAGTACTGAAGCTTTCTTT
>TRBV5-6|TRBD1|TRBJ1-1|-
CASSLALQGAGAFF
TGTGCCAGCAGCTTGGCCCTTCAGGGGGCAGGTGCTTTCTTT
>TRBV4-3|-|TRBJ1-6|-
CASSQVGEQSSPLHF
TGCGCCAGCAGCCAAGTGGGAGAACAGTCATCACCCCTCCACTTT
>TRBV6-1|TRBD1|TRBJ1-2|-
CASSDSRQGRYTF
TGTGCCAGCAGTGATTCGAGACAGGGCCGTTACACCTTC
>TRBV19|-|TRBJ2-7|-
CASSMGAGVAEQYF
TGTGCCAGTAGTATGGGGGCAGGGGTCGCTGAGCAGTACTTC
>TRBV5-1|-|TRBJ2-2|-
CASSLYAANTGELFF
TGCGCCAGCAGCTTGTACGCAGCGAACACCGGGGAGCTGTTTTTT
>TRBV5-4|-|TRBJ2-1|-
CASSLSPSISNEQFF
TGTGCCAGCAGCTTGTCCCCTAGCATCTCCAATGAGCAGTTCTTC
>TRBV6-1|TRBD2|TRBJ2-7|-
CASDWTSGSEQYF
TGTGCCAGCGACTGGACTAGCGGGAGCGAGCAGTACTTC
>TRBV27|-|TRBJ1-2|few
CASSLSGLSGYTF
TGTGCCAGCAGTTTATCCGGGTTGAGCGGCTACACCTTC
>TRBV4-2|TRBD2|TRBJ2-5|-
CASSQEGGAGQETQYF
TGTGCCAGCAGCCAAGAGGGAGGGGCAGGCCAAGAGACCCAGTACTTC
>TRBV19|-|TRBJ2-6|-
CASTPSWSGATSGANVLTF
TGTGCCAGTACCCCCTCGTGGTCAGGTGCAACCTCTGGGGCCAACGTCCTGACTTTC
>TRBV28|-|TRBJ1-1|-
CASSSTDKNTEAFF
TGTGCCAGCAGTTCCACGGACAAGAACACTGAAGCTTTCTTT
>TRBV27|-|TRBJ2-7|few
CASSFTGFEQYF
TGTGCCAGCAGTTTTACGGGGTTCGAGCAGTACTTC
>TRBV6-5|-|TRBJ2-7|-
CASSYSPGRGEQYF
TGTGCCAGCAGTTACTCTCCGGGGAGAGGCGAGCAGTACTTC
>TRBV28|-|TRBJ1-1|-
CASSFSRQEGSGTEAFF
TGTGCCAGCAGTTTCTCTCGACAAGAGGGTAGTGGCACTGAAGCTTTCTTT
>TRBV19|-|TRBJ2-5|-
CASSMGRQGTQYF
TGTGCCAGTAGTATGGGGCGTCAAGGGACCCAGTACTTC